This TCR beta chain was identified during a study of T cell responses to AZD1222 COVID-19 vaccine. Regarding the study as a whole: An increase in Spike-specific TCR breadth and depth was observed after two AZD1222 doses. Across spike, vaccine-associated CD4 TCRs were found, dominant at 160-218 and 743-854. Scientists sampled the repertoires only once the peak T cell response had passed. In a largely white British group with more females than males, clonal diversity was possibly underestimated.

Details on this clone: As yet, its antigen is unknown.

Trimming removed 5 bases at V and 0 bases at J, with 11 bases between. The CDR3 covers 14 residues. From germline, CDR1 is MNHEY and CDR2 SMNVEV (reference sequence). Here immunoSEQ multiplex PCR was the method, and the copy in TCRdb shows in-frame clones only, minus some. This sample carries 180,000 or so clones, 80% to 95% of them seen once, and the ten largest clones take 1.5% to 2%. The sequence was obtained from an adult who received the AZD1222 COVID-19 vaccine. The sequences come from peripheral blood, collected 28 days after the second AZD1222 dose. This chain links TRBV27 with TRBJ2-7, with TRBD2 as a possible D gene (6 bases). CDR3 residues: CASSRFGSSYEQYF. CDR3 nucleotide sequence: TGTGCCAGCAGTCGATTCGGGAGCTCCTACGAGCAGTACTTC.